The 27 T cell receptor beta chains listed next were all sequenced from one sample in a study of CD8 T cells in ankylosing spondylitis. TCRdb passed the 5' RACE reads through MiXCR, listing each CDR3 protein once. The data show under 85,000 distinct CDR3 sequences, about 5.2% seen once. The sequenced sample consisted of blood, either unsorted or a sorted T cell fraction (not recorded which). The receptors were sampled from a male donor with ankylosing spondylitis or in good health (not recorded which).

At least ten counts were recorded for this clonotype. The junction does not match germline at one end; this may be a read error. This chain joins TRBV7-7 and TRBJ2-3, with TRBD2 identical over 14 bases. Germline V gene data show CDR1 as SSHAT and CDR2 as FNYEAQ (reference sequence). The CDR3 loop spans 16 amino acids. The CDR3 DNA is TGTGCTAGCAGCCCGGGACTAGCGGGGGCCCCAGATACGCAGTATTTT. It is translated as CASSPGLAGAPDTQYF. The full variable domain, its missing parts supplied by reference TRBV7-7 and TRBJ2-3, is GAGVSQSPRYKVTKRGQDVTLRCDPISSHATLYWYQQALGQGPEFLTYFNYEAQPDKSGLPSDRFSAERPEGSISTLTIQRTEQRDSAMYRCASSPGLAGAPDTQYFGPGTRLTVL.

The table lists this clonotype with many counts. The chain uses TRBV20-1 and TRBJ1-4; a possible D gene is TRBD1 (5 bases). The V and J ends lost 3 bases and 7 bases respectively, with 15 bases between them. CDR1 is DFQATT and CDR2 is SNEGSKA in the germline V gene (reference sequence). This CDR3 comprises 14 residues. The CDR3 nucleotides are TGCAGTGCTAGGGACACCGAATATGGTGAAAAACTGTTTTTT. Its protein product is CSARDTEYGEKLFF.

The chain joins TRBV5-1 to TRBJ1-4, with TRBD1 identical over 11 bases. The V gene's germline CDR1 is SGHRS and CDR2 YFSETQ. Trimming removed 5 bases from V and 13 bases from J; junction bases left unmatched: 16. The CDR3 contains 16 residues. Here the CDR3 reads CASSSGQGAMAGRLFF. In DNA, the CDR3 is TGCGCCAGCAGTTCCGGACAGGGGGCGATGGCAGGGAGACTGTTTTTT.

This clonotype was counted at least ten times. The chain combines TRBV28 with TRBJ1-5, with D perhaps matching TRBD1 (5 bases). Germline lookup yields CDR1 MDHEN and CDR2 SYDVKM. This CDR3 region has 17 residues. V was cut by 3 bases and J by 0 bases, with 15 bases left in between. The CDR3 DNA is TGTGCCAGCAGTTTTCGGGGGGTAAGAGATAGCAATCAGCCCCAGCATTTT. Residues: CASSFRGVRDSNQPQHF.

This clonotype was detected many times. The chain couples TRBV12-3 or TRBV12-4 to TRBJ1-6; TRBD1 matches 7 bases. This CDR3 has 14 residues. Trimming took 5 bases from V and 7 from J; bases not matched to a gene: 5. The CDR3 here is CASSPGGWNSPLHF. As DNA, the CDR3 is TGTGCCAGCAGTCCAGGGGGTTGGAATTCACCCCTCCACTTT.

The table lists this clonotype with many counts. The DNA for the CDR3 is TGCGCCAGCAGCTTGGGTCGGCAGGGGCTCGATGAAGCTTTCTTT. Encoded protein: CASSLGRQGLDEAFF. The V call is TRBV5-1, the J call TRBJ1-1; a possible D gene is TRBD1 (6 bases). This CDR3 comprises 15 residues. Trimming shortened V by 0 bases and J by 7 bases, and 16 bases separated the two germline ends. Germline CDR1 SGHRS, CDR2 YFSETQ.

There are many counts of this clonotype. V and J are TRBV5-6 and TRBJ1-6, with TRBD1 identical over 7 bases. Germline CDR1 and CDR2: SGHDT and YYEEEE. The CDR3 is 15 residues long. The ends lost 5 bases at V and 7 bases at J; junction bases unmatched: 9. Here the CDR3 DNA reads TGTGCCAGCAGTTCATTCCCGGGACAGAATTCACCCCTCCACTTT. Translation gives CASSSFPGQNSPLHF.

This clonotype was detected many times. The rearrangement joins TRBV20-1 to TRBJ2-5; 8 bases map to TRBD2. Germline lookup yields CDR1 DFQATT and CDR2 SNEGSKA (reference sequence). V gave up 5 bases and J gave up 5 bases; unmatched junction bases: 7. The CDR3 has 13 amino acids. The CDR3 loop reads CSAPAGGLETQYF. CDR3 sequence (DNA): TGCAGTGCTCCCGCGGGGGGCCTCGAGACCCAGTACTTC.

The table lists this clonotype with many counts. The chain has TRBV15 and TRBJ1-2, with D unresolved. The CDR3 is 16 residues long. V lost 0 bases and J lost 0, with 11 bases in between. Germline V gene data show CDR1 as LNHNV and CDR2 as YYDKDF (reference sequence). The CDR3 nucleotides are TGTGCCACCAGCAGAGAGGGAGCAGGTTCTAACTATGGCTACACCTTC. Protein sequence: CATSREGAGSNYGYTF. The full variable domain, in which reference TRBV15 and TRBJ1-2 provide the parts outside the CDR3, is DAMVIQNPRYQVTQFGKPVTLSCSQTLNHNVMYWYQQKSSQAPKLLFHYYDKDFNNEADTPDNFQSRRPNTSFCFLDIRSPGLGDTAMYLCATSREGAGSNYGYTFGSGTRLTVV.

This clonotype has at least ten counts. The chain links TRBV7-2 to TRBJ2-1, with unresolved D. V lost 2 bases, J lost 1 base, and 9 bases lay in between. The CDR3 has 15 amino acids. Germline V gives CDR1 SGHTA, CDR2 FQGNSA. In nucleotides, the CDR3 is TGTGCCAGCAGCTTATCGGTGGGGTCCTACAATGAGCAGTTCTTC. Its translation is CASSLSVGSYNEQFF.

This clonotype was seen at least ten times. The rearrangement uses TRBV5-4 and TRBJ2-1, with TRBD2 identical over 7 bases. The CDR3 runs 14 residues. The J segment lost 0 bases and the V segment lost 7 bases, leaving 4 bases of the junction unmatched. Germline-derived CDR1 and CDR2 are SGHNT and YYREEE (reference sequence). The CDR3 nucleotides read TGTGCCAGCGAAACGGGGGGCTCCTACAATGAGCAGTTCTTC. Translating gives CASETGGSYNEQFF.

This clonotype was picked up many times. The chain recombines TRBV6-4 with TRBJ2-3; tentative D call: TRBD2 (6 bases). The CDR3 extends over 19 amino acids. Trimming shortened V by 5 bases and J by 0 bases, and 24 bases separated the two germline ends. Germline CDR1 and CDR2: MRHNA and SNTAGT. CDR3: CASSHLVGGAGGSTDTQYF. CDR3 DNA sequence: TGTGCCAGCAGTCACCTGGTGGGCGGGGCAGGCGGTAGCACAGATACGCAGTATTTT.

This clonotype was picked up many times. V and J are TRBV20-1 and TRBJ1-1; no reliable D call. Germline CDR1 and CDR2: DFQATT and SNEGSKA (reference sequence). The CDR3 loop spans 13 amino acids. V gave up 4 bases and J gave up 6 bases, with 15 bases separating them. The DNA for the CDR3 is TGCAGTGCTAAAGACCGTTTGGTCGCTGAAGCTTTCTTT. This translates into CSAKDRLVAEAFF.

This clonotype was found many times. The CDR3 coding sequence is TGTGCCAGCTCACCACCGGGGAGCTCCTACAATGAGCAGTTCTTC. Translating it yields CASSPPGSSYNEQFF. This chain joins TRBV18 and TRBJ2-1, with a weak D call TRBD2 (5 bases). Germline CDR1 reads KGHSH; CDR2 reads LQKENI. Trimming removed 0 bases at V and 0 bases at J, with 6 bases between. The CDR3 has 15 residues.

In its sample, this clonotype was seen many times. The rearrangement uses TRBV10-3 and TRBJ2-7; 10 bases are a match to TRBD1. The CDR3 length is 15 residues. The germline V gene has CDR1 ENHRY and CDR2 SYGVKD. J gave up 3 bases and V 6 bases, and 8 bases lay outside the gene matches. CDR3 region: CAIREGTGEHYEQYF. CDR3 sequence (DNA): TGTGCCATCAGGGAAGGGACAGGGGAACACTACGAGCAGTACTTC.

This clonotype was found a few times. CDR3 in amino acids: CASSLAKGPDTQYF. CDR3 DNA: TGTGCCAGCAGCTTAGCGAAGGGCCCAGATACGCAGTATTTT. The V call is TRBV7-9, the J call TRBJ2-3, with no clear D. The germline CDR1 and CDR2 sequences are SEHNR and FQNEAQ (reference sequence). V was pared by 0 bases and J by 4 bases, with 8 bases between. CDR3 length: 14 residues.

This clonotype has a count of ten or more. The genes are TRBV20-1 and TRBJ2-1, with 8 bases that match TRBD2. V lost 3 bases and J lost 4; bases outside the gene matches: 8. CDR3 size: 15 residues. The germline gives CDR1 DFQATT, CDR2 SNEGSKA (reference sequence). CDR3 residues: CSARGGGGTYNEQFF. CDR3 bases: TGCAGTGCTAGGGGAGGCGGGGGGACATACAATGAGCAGTTCTTC.

In its sample, this clonotype was seen many times. This chain joins TRBV29-1 and TRBJ2-3, with D uncertain. The CDR3 is made up of 12 amino acids. Per the germline V gene, CDR1 is SQVTM and CDR2 is ANQGSEA. V was clipped by 3 bases and J by 2 bases, with 6 bases between them. The CDR3: CSVDTHTDTQYF. The CDR3 DNA is TGCAGCGTTGACACCCACACAGATACGCAGTATTTT.

The table lists this clonotype with many counts. The chain carries TRBV29-1 and TRBJ2-7, with TRBD2 matching 7 bases. The germline gives CDR1 SQVTM, CDR2 ANQGSEA. The CDR3 consists of 13 residues. V shed 5 bases and J 1 base; nucleotides not matched to a gene: 5. The CDR3 DNA is TGCAGCGTTACCAGCGGGGAGTCCTACGAGCAGTACTTC. This encodes CSVTSGESYEQYF.

This clonotype was observed many times. The V call is TRBV7-9, the J call TRBJ2-1, with D perhaps matching TRBD1 (5 bases). This CDR3 is built from 14 residues. The germline CDR1 and CDR2 sequences are SEHNR and FQNEAQ (reference sequence). V was clipped by 8 bases and J by 8 bases, with 19 bases between them. CDR3 bases: TGTGCCAGCGGCGACAGCGCAAAATCCTATGAGCAGTTCTTC. Residues: CASGDSAKSYEQFF.

This clonotype was counted many times. The genes are TRBV5-1 and TRBJ1-4, with 10 bases matching TRBD1. Germline lookup yields CDR1 SGHRS and CDR2 YFSETQ. J lost 3 bases, V lost 0 bases, and 2 bases had no gene match. CDR3 length: 16 amino acids. CDR3: CASSLGQGASNEKLFF. For the CDR3, the DNA is TGCGCCAGCAGCTTGGGACAGGGGGCTTCTAATGAAAAACTGTTTTTT.

This clonotype came up many times. CDR3 loop: CASSSGEGNGYTF. The CDR3 DNA is TGCGCCAGCAGCTCTGGGGAGGGGAATGGCTACACCTTC. The chain joins TRBV5-1 to TRBJ1-2, with D possibly TRBD1 on 5 matching bases. This CDR3 is 13 amino acids long. V lost 3 bases to trimming and J lost 6 bases, with 12 bases between them. Germline V gene lookup returns CDR1 SGHRS and CDR2 YFSETQ.

The V call is TRBV7-2, the J call TRBJ2-5; no definite D call. This CDR3 comprises 14 residues. V was cut by 3 bases and J by 1 base, with 9 bases left in between. CDR1 is SGHTA and CDR2 is FQGNSA in the germline V gene. Here the CDR3 DNA reads TGTGCCAGCAGCTTCCCTAGGTCCCAAGAGACCCAGTACTTC. Protein product: CASSFPRSQETQYF.

This clonotype was counted many times. This chain's CDR3 is CASSLGPGLHGYTF. The CDR3 DNA is TGTGCCAGCAGCTTAGGGCCGGGGCTACATGGCTACACCTTC. This chain uses TRBV7-8 with TRBJ1-2; maybe TRBD1 (5 bases). Per the germline V gene, CDR1 is SGHVS and CDR2 is FQNEAQ. This CDR3 is 14 amino acids long. Trimming removed 1 base at V and 6 bases at J, with 12 bases between. Filled out from reference TRBV7-8 and TRBJ1-2, the complete variable domain reads GAGVSQSPRYKVAKRGQDVALRCDPISGHVSLFWYQQALGQGPEFLTYFQNEAQLDKSGLPSDRFFAERPEGSVSTLKIQRTQQEDSAVYLCASSLGPGLHGYTFGSGTRLTVV.

Ten or more counts support this clonotype. J is TRBJ2-5 and V is TRBV28; the D is unclear. Trimming pared 5 bases from V and 5 bases from J, leaving 21 bases between. CDR3 length equals 16 residues. CDR1 and CDR2 from the germline V gene are MDHEN and SYDVKM. CDR3 region: CASSPPGGSKYETQYF. DNA of the CDR3: TGTGCCAGCAGTCCCCCCGGCGGATCCAAGTATGAGACCCAGTACTTC.

Ten or more counts support this clonotype. This chain joins TRBV20-1 and TRBJ2-7; 10 positions agree with TRBD1. This CDR3 comprises 15 residues. The J segment lost 2 bases and the V segment lost 4 bases, leaving 8 bases of the junction unmatched. Germline V lookup: CDR1 DFQATT, CDR2 SNEGSKA (reference sequence). CDR3 DNA: TGCAGTGCTATTTTCCGACAGGGGGCCACCTACGAGCAGTACTTC. As protein: CSAIFRQGATYEQYF.

This clonotype was picked up many times. This rearrangement joins TRBV20-1 to TRBJ2-2; perhaps TRBD2 as D (7 bases). The CDR3 consists of 14 residues. The V end was cut by 3 bases, the J end by 10 bases, with 18 bases between. Germline CDR1 is DFQATT and CDR2 is SNEGSKA (reference sequence). CDR3 amino acids: CSASLGGGAAELFF. CDR3 nucleotide sequence: TGCAGTGCTAGCTTAGGGGGGGGGGCGGCGGAGCTGTTTTTT.